The TCR beta chain under discussion was sequenced for a study of T-cell reconstitution after alpha-beta-depleted transplantation in children. This clonotype was detected ten times or more. The germline CDR1 and CDR2 sequences are MNHEY and SVGAGI. Trimming shortened V by 2 bases and J by 7 bases, and 15 bases separated the two germline ends. CDR3 length equals 14 residues. Unique molecular identifiers were incorporated into the prepared TCRbeta library. TCRdb independently ran MiXCR on the PCR reads; one entry per CDR3 protein. The sample carries about 610,000 distinct CDR3 sequences, 10% recorded once.

This receptor was obtained from a human donor who donated a stem cell graft to a child with acute myeloid leukemia. The sample in question was PBMCs from the stem cell graft donor, obtained from the stem cell graft. The rearrangement joins TRBV6-5 to TRBJ2-7; D perhaps matches TRBD2 (6 bases). In DNA, the CDR3 is TGTGCCAGCAGTTACAGTCCGTATGGGGGGGAGCAGTACTTC. Amino acid sequence: CASSYSPYGGEQYF.